This TCR beta chain was observed in a study of cytomegalovirus exposure and HLA in healthy donors. Looking at the study overall: Earlier sequencing of approximately 200 million T cells yielded 95 million to 120 million unique TCR beta sequences. Study observations and caveats: Reported results showed that the classifier diagnosed cytomegalovirus status with high specificity and sensitivity. As confirmed in vitro, a few CMV-associated chains were specific for CMV antigens. Later analysis placed DRB1 highest and HLA-C lowest in TCR association rates, which differed by HLA locus.

This clone was observed a few times. The antigen is unknown. J gave up 3 bases and V 8 bases, and 3 bases lay outside the gene matches. Germline V lookup: CDR1 MNHEY, CDR2 SVGAGI. CDR3 length: 12 amino acids. Use of 60 Vbeta and 13 Jbeta primers characterized the PCR. Assay used: immunoSEQ multiplex PCR; TCRdb lists only in-frame clones, some missing. In the table there are around 120,000 clones, over 70% of which are singletons. This clonotype was obtained from a woman in her 40s in good health and CMV-seronegative. The gene calls are TRBV6-5 and TRBJ1-1; 7 positions match TRBD1. Sequences were obtained from PBMCs. In DNA form, the CDR3 reads TGTGCCAGCGGGACAGCCTACACTGAAGCTTTCTTT. Encoded protein: CASGTAYTEAFF.